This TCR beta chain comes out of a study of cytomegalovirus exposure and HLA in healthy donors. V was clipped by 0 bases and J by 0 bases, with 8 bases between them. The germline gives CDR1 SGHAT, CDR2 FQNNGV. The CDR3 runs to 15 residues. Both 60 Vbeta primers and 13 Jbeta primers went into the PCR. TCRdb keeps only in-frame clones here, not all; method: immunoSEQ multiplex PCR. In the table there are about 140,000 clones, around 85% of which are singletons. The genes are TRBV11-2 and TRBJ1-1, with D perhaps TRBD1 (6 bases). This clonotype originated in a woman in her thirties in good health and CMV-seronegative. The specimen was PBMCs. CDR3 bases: TGTGCCAGCAGCTTAGAGGGGGCTGTGAACACTGAAGCTTTCTTT. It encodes CASSLEGAVNTEAFF.